Below, 25 T cell receptor beta chains from the same sample are listed, as sequenced in a study of patients and donors after allogeneic stem cell transplantation. Each CDR3 protein gets one entry after TCRdb re-called the RT-PCR reads with MiXCR. The profile shows roughly 150,000 distinct CDR3 sequences, about 24% of them singletons. The specimen was blood, either unsorted or a sorted T cell fraction (not recorded which). The receptors derive from a human donor who was either an allogeneic HSCT recipient or a stem cell or donor lymphocyte infusion donor (not recorded which). It is not recorded whose cells these are; they may come from a transplant donor.

This chain connects TRBV13 to TRBJ2-5, with TRBD1 matching over 7 bases. J gave up 5 bases and V 3 bases, and 6 bases lay outside the gene matches. CDR1 and CDR2 from the germline V gene are PRHDT and FYEKMQ (reference sequence). CDR3 length equals 14 residues. CDR3 coding DNA: TGTGCCAGCAGCTTCGGGGCGGACAGGGAGACCCAGTACTTC. Amino acids: CASSFGADRETQYF. The variable domain in full, with the rest retrieved from reference TRBV13 and TRBJ2-5, is AAGVIQSPRHLIKEKRETATLKCYPIPRHDTVYWYQQGPGQDPQFLISFYEKMQSDKGSIPDRFSAQQFSDYHSELNMSSLELGDSALYFCASSFGADRETQYFGPGTRLLVL.

This clonotype was seen a handful of times. The V gene is TRBV9, the J gene TRBJ1-1; weak D call: TRBD1 (6 bases). The CDR3 loop spans 12 amino acids. CDR1 is SGDLS and CDR2 is YYNGEE in the germline V gene. Deletions cut 3 bases from V and 8 bases from J, with 11 bases between. The CDR3 loop is CASSAGTPEAFF. The CDR3 bases are TGTGCCAGCAGCGCCGGGACACCCGAAGCTTTCTTT.

This clonotype was detected ten times or more. The chain uses TRBV20-1 and TRBJ2-7; 9 bases agree with TRBD1. The CDR3 loop spans 15 amino acids. After removal of 1 base from V and 5 bases from J, the junction contained 9 bases not matched to a gene. CDR1 is DFQATT and CDR2 is SNEGSKA in the germline V gene (reference sequence). Written as DNA, the CDR3 is TGCAGTGCTAGAGGTTGGGGGACAGGGTTCGACGAGCAGTACTTC. It translates to CSARGWGTGFDEQYF.

This clonotype was seen more than once but under ten times. J is TRBJ1-2 and V is TRBV2, with D possibly being TRBD1 (5 bases). V lost 4 bases and J lost 5, with 8 bases in between. Per germline, CDR1 SNHLY and CDR2 FYNNEI. The CDR3 consists of 12 residues. CDR3 in amino acids: CASSGDRYGYTF. DNA of the CDR3: TGTGCCAGCAGTGGGGACCGTTATGGCTACACCTTC.

The CDR3 protein is CASSPGQENYGYTF. CDR3 coding DNA: TGCGCCAGCAGTCCCGGACAGGAGAACTATGGCTACACCTTC. The chain employs TRBV5-1 and TRBJ1-2; 7 bases agree with TRBD1. Germline loops: CDR1 SGHRS, CDR2 YFSETQ. Germline trimming cut 5 bases from V and 2 bases from J; bases unmatched to any gene: 6. CDR3 length: 14 amino acids.

This clonotype showed up many times. The genes are TRBV29-1 and TRBJ1-5; D possibly corresponds to TRBD1 (6 bases). The V and J ends lost 4 bases and 5 bases respectively, with 9 bases between them. Germline CDR1 SQVTM, CDR2 ANQGSEA. This CDR3 region has 12 residues. DNA of the CDR3: TGCAGCGTTGGGGGGCCAGATCAGCCCCAGCATTTT. Encoded protein: CSVGGPDQPQHF.

The rearrangement links TRBV7-9 to TRBJ1-1; D is possibly TRBD1 (6 bases). Germline V gives CDR1 SEHNR, CDR2 FQNEAQ (reference sequence). Trimming stripped 4 bases from V and 0 bases from J, with 15 bases between. This CDR3 has 16 amino acids. CDR3 nucleotides: TGTGCCAGCAGCTCCCTGGACAGACCCATGAACACTGAAGCTTTCTTT. Translated: CASSSLDRPMNTEAFF.

This clonotype was counted a few times. The gene calls are TRBV4-3 and TRBJ1-6, with a weak D call TRBD1 (6 bases). Germline assignment: CDR1 LGHNA and CDR2 YSLEER. This CDR3 contains 17 residues. The germline V and J ends were trimmed by 0 bases and 3 bases, with 12 bases remaining between them. This CDR3 is CASSQELRGHYNSPLHF. CDR3 DNA: TGCGCCAGCAGCCAAGAATTGCGGGGACACTATAATTCACCCCTCCACTTT.

The chain recombines TRBV5-1 with TRBJ2-1, with 14 bases that match TRBD2. The V gene's germline CDR1 is SGHRS and CDR2 YFSETQ. The trim removed 4 bases at V and 5 bases at J, leaving 8 bases unmatched. CDR3 length: 17 residues. CDR3 sequence: CASSLVQGLAGDNEQFF. In DNA, the CDR3 is TGCGCCAGCAGCCTTGTACAGGGACTAGCGGGGGACAATGAGCAGTTCTTC.

This clonotype occurred a few times. The rearrangement links TRBV12-3 or TRBV12-4 to TRBJ2-1; tentatively, D is TRBD2 (5 bases). The V end lost 7 bases, the J end lost 0 bases, and 10 bases lay between the germline ends. CDR3 length: 14 amino acids. The CDR3 DNA follows: TGTGCCAGCAAAGCCCGGGGCTCCTACAATGAGCAGTTCTTC. Amino acid sequence: CASKARGSYNEQFF.

This clonotype was observed a handful of times. This chain links TRBV3-1 with TRBJ2-7, with a weak D call TRBD2 (5 bases). Germline V CDR1 and CDR2: LGHDT, YNNKEL (reference sequence). The CDR3 runs 13 residues. V gave up 8 bases and J gave up 4 bases, with 15 bases separating them. CDR3 DNA: TGTGCCAGCTCTGCTCGTGGCGGGTACGAGCAGTACTTC. Translation gives CASSARGGYEQYF.

There are a few counts of this clonotype. V usage is TRBV7-8 and J usage is TRBJ1-2; D perhaps matches TRBD1 (5 bases). The V end lost 3 bases, the J end lost 3 bases, and 14 bases lay between the germline ends. Germline V gives CDR1 SGHVS, CDR2 FQNEAQ. The CDR3 length is 15 residues. The DNA of the CDR3 is TGTGCCAGCAGCTTTCGGGGCTGGTGGGACTATGGCTACACCTTC. This sequence encodes CASSFRGWWDYGYTF.

This clonotype was counted only a few times. This CDR3 reads CASSPRSSTSGREDTGELFF. The CDR3 DNA follows: TGTGCCAGCAGCCCAAGGTCCTCGACTAGCGGGAGGGAGGACACCGGGGAGCTGTTTTTT. The rearrangement links TRBV4-2 to TRBJ2-2; 14 bases fit TRBD2. Germline V CDR1 and CDR2: LGHNA, YNFKEQ. V lost 4 bases, J lost 3 bases, and 13 bases stayed unmatched. The length of the CDR3 is 20 residues.

The chain joins TRBV4-1 to TRBJ2-5; TRBD2 matches at 13 bases. The ends lost 6 bases at V and 2 bases at J; junction bases unmatched: 3. The CDR3 runs 15 residues. In germline, CDR1 is MGHRA, CDR2 YSYEKL. CDR3 loop: CASRLTSGGQETQYF. As DNA, the CDR3 is TGCGCCAGCAGACTGACTAGCGGGGGGCAAGAGACCCAGTACTTC.

This chain links TRBV29-1 with TRBJ1-4; the match to TRBD1 covers 7 bases. The CDR3 runs to 13 residues. Per germline, CDR1 SQVTM and CDR2 ANQGSEA. V was pared by 2 bases and J by 8 bases, with 5 bases of the junction left unmatched. The CDR3 region has the DNA TGCAGCGTTGAAAAAAACAGGGGCGAAAAACTGTTTTTT. Translating gives CSVEKNRGEKLFF.

This clonotype was found a few times. The chain joins TRBV13 to TRBJ2-1, with 9 bases fitting TRBD2. Trimming cost V 0 bases and J 8 bases; bases outside gene matches: 8. This CDR3 is built from 16 residues. Germline CDR1 PRHDT, CDR2 FYEKMQ (reference sequence). In nucleotides, the CDR3 is TGTGCCAGCAGCTTAGGCGATAGCGGGGGATACGATGAGCAGTTCTTC. Its protein product is CASSLGDSGGYDEQFF.

This chain uses TRBV12-3 or TRBV12-4 with TRBJ2-3; D is unclear. This CDR3 comprises 14 residues. Deletions cut 8 bases from V and 0 bases from J, with 12 bases between. The CDR3, as DNA: TGTGCCAGCCTCGGCAGATTTAGCACAGATACGCAGTATTTT. Translating it yields CASLGRFSTDTQYF.

The chain uses TRBV7-9 and TRBJ2-5; no firm D call. The germline CDR1 and CDR2 sequences are SEHNR and FQNEAQ (reference sequence). Trimming took off 5 bases at V and 2 bases at J, with 18 bases between the two ends. The length of the CDR3 is 16 residues. In nucleotides, the CDR3 is TGTGCCAGCAGCCTTCTTGAGCGCCCGAGACAAGAGACCCAGTACTTC. Protein: CASSLLERPRQETQYF.

This clonotype was found a few times. The J gene is TRBJ2-1, the V gene TRBV29-1; 9 nucleotides line up with TRBD2. Germline loops: CDR1 SQVTM, CDR2 ANQGSEA. With V trimmed by 4 bases and J by 0 bases, 4 bases remained unmatched. This CDR3 contains 15 residues. This CDR3 is CSVGGLASSYNEQFF. Written as DNA, the CDR3 is TGCAGCGTTGGGGGACTAGCCTCCTCCTACAATGAGCAGTTCTTC.

This chain joins TRBV7-9 and TRBJ1-2; the match to TRBD1 covers 9 bases. Trimming cost V 5 bases and J 2 bases; bases outside gene matches: 9. This CDR3 contains 16 residues. CDR1 SEHNR and CDR2 FQNEAQ come from the germline V gene (reference sequence). The CDR3 DNA is TGTGCCAGCAGCCGCTACGGGACAGGGAAGAACTATGGCTACACCTTC. Translation gives CASSRYGTGKNYGYTF.

This CDR3 reads CAISESGVVGAEAFF. CDR3 DNA: TGTGCCATCAGTGAGTCAGGGGTGGTAGGAGCTGAAGCTTTCTTT. The J gene is TRBJ1-1, the V gene TRBV10-3; possible D gene TRBD1, 5 bases. Germline CDR1 reads ENHRY; CDR2 reads SYGVKD. Trimming took 0 bases from V and 6 from J, leaving 14 bases between them. This CDR3 is 15 amino acids long.

The gene calls are TRBV29-1 and TRBJ2-7; 7 bases line up with TRBD2. CDR3 length: 13 amino acids. Looked up from germline, CDR1 is SQVTM and CDR2 is ANQGSEA. Trimming took 5 bases from V and 2 from J; bases not matched to a gene: 6. The CDR3 DNA reads TGCAGCGTTATAACTAGCGACGCCTACGAGCAGTACTTC. Its protein product is CSVITSDAYEQYF.

In this sample, this clonotype turned up a few times. The chain is built from TRBV20-1 and TRBJ1-6, with 9 bases matching TRBD1. Germline V gene lookup returns CDR1 DFQATT and CDR2 SNEGSKA (reference sequence). The junction had 13 bases not matched to a gene; V was cut back by 3 bases and J by 10 bases. This CDR3 is 16 amino acids long. The CDR3 DNA sequence: TGCAGTGCTAGGTCTTTCACCGGGACAGGGATATCACCCCTCCACTTT. Translating gives CSARSFTGTGISPLHF.

This clonotype occurred many times. The chain is built from TRBV29-1 and TRBJ1-4, with 7 nucleotides matching TRBD1. The length of the CDR3 is 16 residues. Per germline, CDR1 SQVTM and CDR2 ANQGSEA. V gave up 1 base and J gave up 7 bases; unmatched junction bases: 12. This CDR3 is CSVEVPLGQSFEKLFF. CDR3 bases: TGCAGCGTTGAAGTTCCGTTGGGACAGTCTTTTGAAAAACTGTTTTTT.

This clonotype was observed at least ten times. The V gene is TRBV3-1, the J gene TRBJ1-5; no clear D. The CDR3 is 13 amino acids. Germline V gives CDR1 LGHDT, CDR2 YNNKEL (reference sequence). V was cut by 1 base and J by 2 bases, with 3 bases left in between. The CDR3 here is CASSQGGNQPQHF. In nucleotides, the CDR3 is TGTGCCAGCAGCCAAGGTGGCAATCAGCCCCAGCATTTT. Supplemented by reference TRBV3-1 and TRBJ1-5, the full variable domain reads DTAVSQTPKYLVTQMGNDKSIKCEQNLGHDTMYWYKQDSKKFLKIMFSYNNKELIINETVPNRFSPKSPDKAHLNLHINSLELGDSAVYFCASSQGGNQPQHFGDGTRLSIL.